The 8 T cell receptor beta chains below come from one sample, sequenced in a study of early T cells in non-severe SARS-CoV-2 infection. Each CDR3 protein is one row after TCRdb ran MiXCR on the 5' RACE reads. The sample lists 37,000 or so distinct CDR3 sequences, 5.8% occurring once. The source material was whole blood. The receptor set was obtained from an adult who was a healthcare worker with PCR-confirmed SARS-CoV-2 infection or an uninfected control (not recorded which).

This clonotype has only a few counts. V and J are TRBV7-9 and TRBJ2-3; TRBD1 is a possible D gene (6 bases). Between the trimmed V and J ends, which lost 6 bases and 4 bases, there was a span of 17 bases. The CDR3 covers 15 residues. The germline V gene has CDR1 SEHNR and CDR2 FQNEAQ (reference sequence). This CDR3 reads CASRPQGIGADTQYF. The CDR3 DNA reads TGTGCCAGCAGACCCCAGGGGATTGGGGCAGATACGCAGTATTTT. Complete variable domain (other parts from reference TRBV7-9 and TRBJ2-3): DTGVSQNPRHKITKRGQNVTFRCDPISEHNRLYWYRQTLGQGPEFLTYFQNEAQLEKSRLLSDRFSAERPKGSFSTLEIQRTEQGDSAMYLCASRPQGIGADTQYFGPGTRLTVL.

This clonotype was seen ten or more times. The V call is TRBV6-6, the J call TRBJ2-1, with 7 bases matching TRBD2. This CDR3 spans 16 amino acids. Germline V gene lookup returns CDR1 MNHNY and CDR2 SVGAGI (reference sequence). With V trimmed by 6 bases and J by 0 bases, 8 bases remained unmatched. In DNA, the CDR3 is TGTGCCAGCAGATCCTGGGAGGGGAGCTCCTACAATGAGCAGTTCTTC. This encodes CASRSWEGSSYNEQFF.

This clonotype has at least ten counts. The chain carries TRBV19 and TRBJ2-2, with 7 bases that match TRBD1. CDR3 length: 16 residues. CDR1 and CDR2 from the germline V gene are LNHDA and SQIVND (reference sequence). V lost 4 bases, J lost 4 bases, and 9 bases stayed unmatched. The CDR3 DNA reads TGTGCCAGTAGTACCCCCAGGGGGAGTATCACCGGGGAGCTGTTTTTT. This sequence encodes CASSTPRGSITGELFF.

Notes on this clonotype: With a much larger clone just one base away, this may be a read error. The chain is built from TRBV20-1 and TRBJ2-1; 11 positions agree with TRBD2. The CDR3 is 13 amino acids. The V segment lost 5 bases and the J segment 9 bases; nucleotides outside the gene matches: 6. The V gene's germline CDR1 is DFQATT and CDR2 SNEGSKA (reference sequence). The CDR3 DNA reads TGCAGTGCTCTTAGCGGGGGGGCTATTGAGCAGTTCTTC. Translation: CSALSGGAIEQFF.

This clonotype was recorded many times. The chain carries TRBV20-1 and TRBJ1-1; no firm D call. The CDR3 extends over 11 amino acids. The V end lost 3 bases, the J end lost 7 bases, and 9 bases lay between the germline ends. Germline loops: CDR1 DFQATT, CDR2 SNEGSKA (reference sequence). The CDR3 nucleotides are TGCAGTGCTAGGGCGGGAGGTGAAGCTTTCTTT. As protein: CSARAGGEAFF.

The sample holds many counts of this clonotype. The chain employs TRBV29-1 and TRBJ2-7; D possibly uses TRBD1 or TRBD2 (6 bases each). Germline V CDR1 and CDR2: SQVTM, ANQGSEA. The CDR3 covers 15 residues. Trimming took off 1 base at V and 3 bases at J, with 16 bases between the two ends. CDR3 amino acids: CSVEVGGGSFYEQYF. CDR3 bases: TGCAGCGTTGAAGTAGGAGGGGGGTCCTTCTACGAGCAGTACTTC.

This clonotype was detected many times. The chain joins TRBV12-3 or TRBV12-4 to TRBJ1-2; D ambiguous. V gave up 6 bases and J gave up 4 bases, with 15 bases separating them. The CDR3 loop spans 14 amino acids. CDR3 protein: CASSLGGHVYGYTF. The DNA for the CDR3 is TGTGCCAGCAGCCTCGGAGGGCACGTCTATGGCTACACCTTC.

The gene calls are TRBV5-5 and TRBJ2-5; D not certain. Germline CDR1 SGHKS, CDR2 YYEKEE (reference sequence). V lost 4 bases, J lost 1 base, and 8 bases lay in between. This CDR3 region has 13 residues. CDR3 sequence: CASSVWLQETQYF. CDR3 nucleotides: TGTGCCAGCAGCGTTTGGCTCCAAGAGACCCAGTACTTC. Full variable domain (missing parts from reference TRBV5-5 and TRBJ2-5): DAGVTQSPTHLIKTRGQQVTLRCSPISGHKSVSWYQQVLGQGPQFIFQYYEKEERGRGNFPDRFSARQFPNYSSELNVNALLLGDSALYLCASSVWLQETQYFGPGTRLLVL.